These 2 T cell receptor beta chains share one sample of origin, sequenced in a study of early T cells in non-severe SARS-CoV-2 infection. TCRdb re-called the 5' RACE reads through MiXCR, storing one row per CDR3 protein. The sample includes 48,000 or so distinct CDR3 sequences, 6% to 8% seen only once; the top ten take roughly 6.9%. Source: whole blood, taken at baseline. The receptors derive from an adult who was a healthcare worker with PCR-confirmed SARS-CoV-2 infection or an uninfected control (not recorded which).

This clonotype was seen many times. J is TRBJ1-2 and V is TRBV7-2; TRBD1 matches 7 bases. Trimming cost V 3 bases and J 8 bases; bases outside gene matches: 9. Germline CDR1 is SGHTA and CDR2 is FQGNSA. This CDR3 is built from 14 residues. The CDR3 nucleotides are TGTGCCAGCAGCTTGCAGGAGGGGGCGCAGGGCTACACCTTC. Amino acids: CASSLQEGAQGYTF.

There are many counts of this clonotype. This chain uses TRBV11-2 with TRBJ2-7; 8 bases are shared with TRBD2. Germline CDR1 SGHAT, CDR2 FQNNGV. Losses at the gene ends were 7 bases for V and 0 bases for J; bases not matched to a gene: 8. The CDR3 covers 15 residues. The CDR3 region has the DNA TGTGCCAGCATCCCACTAGCGGATAGCTCCTACGAGCAGTACTTC. This sequence encodes CASIPLADSSYEQYF.